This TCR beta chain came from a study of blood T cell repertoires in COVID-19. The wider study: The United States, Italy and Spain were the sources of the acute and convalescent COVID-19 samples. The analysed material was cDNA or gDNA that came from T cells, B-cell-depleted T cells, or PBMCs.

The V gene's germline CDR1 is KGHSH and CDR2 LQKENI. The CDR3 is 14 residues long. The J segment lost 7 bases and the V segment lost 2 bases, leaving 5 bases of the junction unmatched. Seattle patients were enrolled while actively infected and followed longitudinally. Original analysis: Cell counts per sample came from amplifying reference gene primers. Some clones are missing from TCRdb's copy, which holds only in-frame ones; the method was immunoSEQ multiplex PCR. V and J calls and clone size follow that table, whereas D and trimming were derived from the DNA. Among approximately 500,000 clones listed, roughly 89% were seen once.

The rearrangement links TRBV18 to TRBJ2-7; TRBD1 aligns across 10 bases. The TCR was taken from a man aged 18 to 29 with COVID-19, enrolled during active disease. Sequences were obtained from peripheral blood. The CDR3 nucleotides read TGTGCCAGCTCACCAATCCGGACAGGGGGGGAGCAGTACTTC. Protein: CASSPIRTGGEQYF.